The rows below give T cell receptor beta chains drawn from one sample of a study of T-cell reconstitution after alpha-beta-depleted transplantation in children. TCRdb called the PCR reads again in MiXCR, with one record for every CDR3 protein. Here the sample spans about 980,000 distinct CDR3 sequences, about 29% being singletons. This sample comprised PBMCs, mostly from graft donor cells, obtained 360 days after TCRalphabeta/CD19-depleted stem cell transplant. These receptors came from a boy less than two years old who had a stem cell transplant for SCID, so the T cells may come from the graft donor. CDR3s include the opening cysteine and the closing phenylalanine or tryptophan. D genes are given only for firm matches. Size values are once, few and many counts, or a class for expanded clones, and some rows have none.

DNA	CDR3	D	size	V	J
TGTGCCAGCAGCTTGGTCGCTAATCCCTACGAGCAGTACTTC	CASSLVANPYEQYF	.	few	TRBV5-6	TRBJ2-7
TGTGCCAGCAGCCCAGGGGGCTACTCTGGAAACACCATATATTTT	CASSPGGYSGNTIYF	TRBD1	.	TRBV7-2	TRBJ1-3
TGCAGCGTTGAGAGAGGGCCCAAGGGCGAGCAGTACTTC	CSVERGPKGEQYF	.	many	TRBV29-1	TRBJ2-7
TGTGCCAGCTCACCCCTCGACAGGAACTTTGAGCAGTTCTTC	CASSPLDRNFEQFF	.	.	TRBV18	TRBJ2-1
TGCAGCGTAATACAGGGAGGCCCCACAGATACGCAGTATTTT	CSVIQGGPTDTQYF	.	few	TRBV29-1	TRBJ2-3
TGTGCCAGCAGCCCGGCGCTAGCATCCAACATTCAGTACTTC	CASSPALASNIQYF	.	few	TRBV11-2	TRBJ2-4
TGTGCCAGCAGCCGGTGGCCTTTAGCGGGGGGCCACAATGAGCAGTTCTTC	CASSRWPLAGGHNEQFF	TRBD2	many	TRBV5-5	TRBJ2-1
TGCAGCGTTCGTAAGAACACTGAAGCTTTCTTT	CSVRKNTEAFF	.	few	TRBV29-1	TRBJ1-1
TGTGCCAGCAGTGAAAGGGGACTAGCGGGGGCTGGAGATACGCAGTATTTT	CASSERGLAGAGDTQYF	TRBD2	.	TRBV25-1	TRBJ2-3
TGCAGTGCTGAAGGGCGTGGAGGCACAGATACGCAGTATTTT	CSAEGRGGTDTQYF	.	.	TRBV20-1	TRBJ2-3
TGTGCCAGCAGTTACTCGTCTCGCTCGTGGGTGGGAGCTTTCTTT	CASSYSSRSWVGAFF	.	.	TRBV6-5	TRBJ1-1
TGCAGTGCTGTGCAGGGATCCTACGAGCAGTACTTC	CSAVQGSYEQYF	.	many	TRBV20-1	TRBJ2-7
TGTGCCAGCAGCTTATCCAGGGACTTCTACAATGAGCAGTTCTTC	CASSLSRDFYNEQFF	.	.	TRBV7-9	TRBJ2-1
TGCGCCAGCAGCCAAGATTTCAGGGGCGGGACGGGCACAGATACGCAGTATTTT	CASSQDFRGGTGTDTQYF	.	few	TRBV4-3	TRBJ2-3
TGTGCCAGCACCCACGCGCGGGCGGGGGGCTACACCTTC	CASTHARAGGYTF	.	.	TRBV12-3/TRBV12-4	TRBJ1-2
TGTGCCAGCAGCCCCCTGGGAGGACAGGGACCCTACGAGCAGTACTTC	CASSPLGGQGPYEQYF	TRBD1	few	TRBV3-1	TRBJ2-7
TGCAGTGCTAGATCAGGGAGCGGGAGCTCCTACGAGCAGTACTTC	CSARSGSGSSYEQYF	TRBD2	.	TRBV20-1	TRBJ2-7
TGTGCCAGCAGCGGGACAGTTACCTACAATGAGCAGTTCTTC	CASSGTVTYNEQFF	TRBD1	few	TRBV5-6	TRBJ2-1
TGTGCCAGCACCCCGCCCAGGCCTAAGATCAATGAGCAGTTCTTC	CASTPPRPKINEQFF	.	few	TRBV12-3/TRBV12-4	TRBJ2-1
TGTGCCAGCTCCTCCACGGGAGCGGGGGGGCGCGGTTGGGAGCTGTTTTTT	CASSSTGAGGRGWELFF	TRBD2	few	TRBV28	TRBJ2-2
TGCAGTGCTAGAGAGGGGCACAGGGGAGGTCGAGAGACCCAGTACTTC	CSAREGHRGGRETQYF	.	.	TRBV20-1	TRBJ2-5
TGTGCCAGCAGCTTAGGAGGGGCACCCCGAGCGAACACCGGGGAGCTGTTTTTT	CASSLGGAPRANTGELFF	.	.	TRBV11-2	TRBJ2-2
TGCAGTGCTAGAGATCAGGCTAGCGGGGGATCGACCGAGCAGTACTTC	CSARDQASGGSTEQYF	TRBD2	few	TRBV20-1	TRBJ2-7
TGTGCCAGCAGTTCCCCATACCGCAGCCCCGTTCCCTACGAGCAGTACTTC	CASSSPYRSPVPYEQYF	.	few	TRBV28	TRBJ2-7
TGTGCCAGCAGTTACTCCCGACAGGCGGGGCAGTTCTTC	CASSYSRQAGQFF	.	.	TRBV6-6	TRBJ2-1
TGCGCCAGCAGCCAAGATCCACCCGGGACAGGGCTCGAGACCCAGTACTTC	CASSQDPPGTGLETQYF	TRBD1	.	TRBV4-1	TRBJ2-5
TGTGCCAGCAGGGAAGGACACGGCTTATACAATGAGCAGTTCTTC	CASREGHGLYNEQFF	.	many	TRBV25-1	TRBJ2-1